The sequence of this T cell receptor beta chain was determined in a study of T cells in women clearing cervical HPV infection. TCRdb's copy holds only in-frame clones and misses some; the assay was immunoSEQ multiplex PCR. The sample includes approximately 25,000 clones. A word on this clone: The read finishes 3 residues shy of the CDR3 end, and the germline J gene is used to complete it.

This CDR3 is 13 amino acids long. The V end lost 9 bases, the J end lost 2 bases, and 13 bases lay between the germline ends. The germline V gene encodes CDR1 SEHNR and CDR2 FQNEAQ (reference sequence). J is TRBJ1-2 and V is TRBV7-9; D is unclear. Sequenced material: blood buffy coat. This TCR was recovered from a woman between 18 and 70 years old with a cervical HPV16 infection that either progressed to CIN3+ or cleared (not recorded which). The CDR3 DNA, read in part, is TGTGCCAGTACTAAACCAAGGAACTATGGC. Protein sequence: CASTKPRNYG. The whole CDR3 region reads CASTKPRNYGYTF. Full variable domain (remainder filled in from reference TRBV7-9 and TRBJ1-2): DTGVSQNPRHKITKRGQNVTFRCDPISEHNRLYWYRQTLGQGPEFLTYFQNEAQLEKSRLLSDRFSAERPKGSFSTLEIQRTEQGDSAMYLCASTKPRNYGYTFGSGTRLTVV.